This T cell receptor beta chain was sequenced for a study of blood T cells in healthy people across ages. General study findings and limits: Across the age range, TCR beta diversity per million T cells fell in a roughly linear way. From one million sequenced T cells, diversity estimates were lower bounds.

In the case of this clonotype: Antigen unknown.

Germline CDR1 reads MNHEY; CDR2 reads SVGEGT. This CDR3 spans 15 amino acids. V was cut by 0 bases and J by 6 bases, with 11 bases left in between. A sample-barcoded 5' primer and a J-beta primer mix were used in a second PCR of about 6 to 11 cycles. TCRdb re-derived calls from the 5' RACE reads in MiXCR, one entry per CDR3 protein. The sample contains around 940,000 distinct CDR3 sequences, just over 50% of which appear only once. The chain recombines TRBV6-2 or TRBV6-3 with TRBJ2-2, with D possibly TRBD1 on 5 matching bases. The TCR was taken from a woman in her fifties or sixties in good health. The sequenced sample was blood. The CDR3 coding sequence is TGTGCCAGCAGTTACTCTCAGGGAAGGTCCGGGGAGCTGTTTTTT. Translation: CASSYSQGRSGELFF.